This TCR beta chain was retrieved from a study of CXCR3 chemokines and chemotherapy response in bladder cancer (dated by TCRdb to the early 2020s). Some background on the complete study: Whether chemotherapy response in human bladder cancer was predicted by intratumoral CXCR3 chemokine system activity was examined in the study.

This clonotype has ten or more counts. It has no known antigen specificity. No base quality information exists; no much larger clone differs at one position. There are 14 amino acids in the CDR3, from cysteine to phenylalanine inclusive. CDR3 DNA only is kept here, 42 bases in frame from base 1. Trimming removed 3 bases from V and 6 bases from J, leaving 12 bases between the germline ends. To prepare the library, PCR was applied. The run used an Illumina HiSeq 2500. Starting from the raw public reads, TCRdb applied fastp trimming at Q25, assembled clones with MiXCR and retained in-frame beta chains. Entries that share a CDR3 protein sequence are merged under the most common genes and DNA. The sample table shows 5,000 to 6,500 distinct CDR3 sequences, and around 14% are seen once. In total, the top ten clones hold 11% of the sample.

This chain is built from TRBV12-3 or TRBV12-4 and TRBJ2-1, with a weak D call of TRBD2 (7 bases match). This material was obtained from a patient whose treatment included neoadjuvant chemotherapy. This TCR was recovered from a human donor with bladder cancer that responded to neoadjuvant chemotherapy. In nucleotide form, the sequence is TGTGCCAGCAGTTTCGGGGGAGGGGGCAATGAGCAGTTCTTC. Translated, it reads CASSFGGGGNEQFF.